This TCR beta chain was observed in a study of blood T cell repertoires in COVID-19. Study-wide background: The analysed material was cDNA or gDNA that came from T cells, B-cell-depleted T cells, or PBMCs.

Germline V CDR1 and CDR2: MNHEY, SMNVEV (reference sequence). The CDR3 runs to 13 residues. Trimming left V 0 bases short and J 3 bases short, with 6 bases between. This clone was recorded once. The authors' processing: By means of reference gene primer amplification, nucleated cell counts were estimated. Profiled with immunoSEQ multiplex PCR; TCRdb holds only in-frame clones, not every one. Clonal size and the V and J genes are those of that table, whereas D and trimming came from the DNA. The table has tens of thousands of clones, roughly 72% seen once. The rearrangement uses TRBV27 and TRBJ2-7; D possibly corresponds to TRBD1 (5 bases). The sample was peripheral blood. The TCR sequence derives from a man in his 70s with acute or convalescent COVID-19. CDR3: CASSLSTGYEQYV. The CDR3 nucleotides are TGTGCCAGCAGTTTATCAACAGGCTACGAGCAGTACGTC.